The 10 T cell receptor beta chains given below trace back to one sample, sequenced in a study of shared clonotypes between healthy human individuals. The data were produced by immunoSEQ multiplex PCR, yet TCRdb's version contains in-frame clones alone and is incomplete. The sample yields about 2.4 million clones, 80% to 95% seen once. Specimen: naive CD4+ T cells from PBMCs. Subset noted: CD45RA+ positively selected. The source of these receptors is a man aged 18 to 35 in good health. Some clones in this sample may be carry-over from other donors' samples.

This sequence joins TRBV11-2 and TRBJ2-2; the match to TRBD2 covers 7 bases. The CDR3 sequence is 14 residues long. Trimming took 8 bases from V and 4 from J; bases not matched to a gene: 7. Germline values: CDR1 SGHAT, CDR2 FQNNGV. The CDR3 is CASGDQRGTGELFF. CDR3 bases: TGTGCCAGCGGGGATCAGCGGGGCACCGGGGAGCTGTTTTTT.

The V and J genes are TRBV19 and TRBJ2-2, with D possibly being TRBD1 (6 bases). The CDR3 runs 17 residues. Between the trimmed V and J ends, which lost 2 bases and 0 bases, there was a span of 13 bases. CDR1 is LNHDA, CDR2 SQIVND, per germline (reference sequence). The CDR3 sequence: CASSIYAGATNTGELFF. In nucleotides, the CDR3 is TGTGCCAGTAGTATATATGCAGGGGCTACGAACACCGGGGAGCTGTTTTTT.

A single count supports this clone. CDR3 loop: CASSLLFGGVEQYF. The CDR3 DNA sequence: TGTGCCAGCAGTTTATTATTCGGAGGGGTTGAGCAGTACTTC. V and J are TRBV28 and TRBJ2-7; maybe TRBD2 (6 bases). V lost 1 base to trimming and J lost 7 bases, with 14 bases between them. CDR3 length: 14 residues. The germline gives CDR1 MDHEN, CDR2 SYDVKM.

The gene calls are TRBV30 and TRBJ2-3, with TRBD2 identical over 7 bases. Per germline, CDR1 GTSNPN and CDR2 SVGIG (reference sequence). With V trimmed by 3 bases and J by 1 base, 7 bases remained unmatched. CDR3 length equals 15 residues. The CDR3 region has the DNA TGTGCCTGGAGGGGGGGGTTGGCCGGCACAGATACGCAGTATTTT. This codes for CAWRGGLAGTDTQYF.

The rearrangement links TRBV2 to TRBJ2-2; no reliable D call. The V gene's germline CDR1 is SNHLY and CDR2 FYNNEI. V lost 7 bases and J lost 3, with 18 bases in between. The CDR3 is 16 residues long. CDR3 coding DNA: TGTGCCAGCACCTTACTTGGGTGGGCGGACACCGGGGAGCTGTTTTTT. Residues: CASTLLGWADTGELFF.

V gene TRBV28 combines with J gene TRBJ1-5; TRBD1 aligns across 7 bases. Unmatched junction bases numbered 8, after V lost 10 bases and J lost 2 bases. CDR1 is MDHEN and CDR2 is SYDVKM in the germline V gene. The CDR3 sequence is 14 residues long. This CDR3 is CAIRQGGGNQPQHF. In DNA form, the CDR3 reads TGTGCCATAAGACAGGGTGGGGGCAATCAGCCCCAGCATTTT.

The J gene is TRBJ2-5, the V gene TRBV2; D is unresolved. V was clipped by 8 bases and J by 1 base, with 11 bases between them. The CDR3 loop spans 13 amino acids. CDR1 and CDR2 (germline): SNHLY, FYNNEI. The CDR3 reads CASGRLFQETQYF. In DNA form, the CDR3 reads TGTGCCAGCGGTCGTCTCTTCCAAGAGACCCAGTACTTC.

The chain recombines TRBV7-2 with TRBJ1-2, with D possibly TRBD1 on 5 matching bases. This CDR3 region has 15 residues. Trimming removed 0 bases at V and 3 bases at J, with 11 bases between. CDR1 and CDR2 from the germline V gene are SGHTA and FQGNSA. DNA of the CDR3: TGTGCCAGCAGCTTAGCGCAGGGAGGTTACTATGGCTACACCTTC. The encoded protein is CASSLAQGGYYGYTF.

The V gene is TRBV5-5, the J gene TRBJ1-1; no firm D call. Trimming stripped 2 bases from V and 6 bases from J, with 14 bases between. The CDR3 runs to 14 residues. The germline V gene encodes CDR1 SGHKS and CDR2 YYEKEE (reference sequence). CDR3 in amino acids: CASSFKEDLPEAFF. The CDR3 DNA follows: TGTGCCAGCAGCTTTAAAGAGGACTTACCTGAAGCTTTCTTT.

This clone was observed once. This rearrangement joins TRBV7-8 to TRBJ2-1; perhaps D is TRBD1 or TRBD2 (5 bases each). The CDR3 is 16 amino acids. CDR1 is SGHVS and CDR2 is FQNEAQ in the germline V gene. Deletions cut 5 bases from V and 9 bases from J, with 23 bases between. The CDR3 DNA is TGTGCCAGCAGCCTATCTCCGGGACCCGGTTTGGTTGAGCAGTTCTTC. It encodes CASSLSPGPGLVEQFF.